These T cell receptor beta chains were read from a single sample in a study of blood T cells in healthy people across ages. TCRdb processed the 5' RACE reads anew with MiXCR; each CDR3 protein has one entry. The sample lists roughly 1.4 million distinct CDR3 sequences; 59% were seen once. Sequenced input: blood. The source is a man between 18 and 35 years old in good health. The CDR3 runs from the conserved cysteine through the conserved F or W. D genes are given only for firm matches. Clone size is stated in some rows and not others, as once, few, many or a class when expanded.

.,TRBV12-3/TRBV12-4,TRBJ2-1,.,CVSVDSEEDEQFF,TGTGTCAGTGTAGACTCCGAAGAAGATGAGCAGTTCTTC
TRBD2,TRBV4-1,TRBJ2-7,once,CASSQTTSETYEQYF,TGCGCCAGCAGCCAGACGACTAGCGAAACCTACGAGCAGTACTTC
TRBD2,TRBV27,TRBJ2-1,.,CASSSTPTSGLYNEQFF,TGTGCCAGCAGTTCGACTCCGACTAGCGGACTTTACAATGAGCAGTTCTTC
.,TRBV4-1,TRBJ1-4,.,CASSQWTAPASGEKLFF,TGCGCCAGCAGCCAGTGGACAGCCCCGGCCAGCGGTGAAAAACTGTTTTTT
TRBD1,TRBV6-1,TRBJ2-6,many,CASSGRDRRSSGANVLTF,TGTGCCAGCAGTGGTCGGGACAGGAGAAGCTCTGGGGCCAACGTCCTGACTTTC
.,TRBV20-1,TRBJ2-1,few,CSARDNPYNEQFF,TGCAGTGCTAGAGATAACCCCTACAATGAGCAGTTCTTC
TRBD1,TRBV12-3/TRBV12-4,TRBJ1-1,once,CASSQPGQGAGAFF,TGTGCCAGCAGTCAACCGGGACAGGGGGCGGGAGCTTTCTTT
.,TRBV20-1,TRBJ1-1,.,CSASFGRQNTEAFF,TGCAGTGCTAGTTTTGGCCGACAGAACACTGAAGCTTTCTTT
TRBD1,TRBV25-1,TRBJ2-7,few,CASSQGVKYEQYF,TGTGCCAGTTCTCAGGGGGTTAAGTACGAGCAGTACTTC
TRBD2,TRBV7-9,TRBJ2-3,.,CASSQQRSGSAQYF,TGTGCCAGCAGCCAACAGAGAAGCGGGAGCGCGCAGTATTTT
.,TRBV2,TRBJ2-7,.,CASSDGSLYEQYF,TGTGCCAGCAGTGATGGCAGCTTATACGAGCAGTACTTC
.,TRBV10-3,TRBJ2-1,.,CAISDLGNNEQFF,TGTGCCATCAGTGATCTAGGGAACAATGAGCAGTTCTTC
.,TRBV5-1,TRBJ2-2,.,CASSEVTNTGELFF,TGCGCCAGCAGCGAAGTAACGAACACCGGGGAGCTATTTTTT
.,TRBV4-1,TRBJ2-1,.,CASSRTVANGKAWGIENEQFF,TGCGCCAGCAGCCGGACTGTCGCTAACGGGAAGGCTTGGGGCATCGAGAATGAGCAGTTCTTC
.,TRBV6-1,TRBJ1-5,once,CASSEFSQPQHF,TGTGCCAGCAGTGAATTTAGTCAGCCCCAGCATTTT
.,TRBV10-3,TRBJ2-3,.,CAIGVGGAADTQYF,TGTGCCATCGGTGTCGGGGGAGCAGCAGATACGCAGTATTTT
.,TRBV15,TRBJ2-5,.,CATSRDRKGETQYF,TGTGCCACCAGCAGAGATAGAAAAGGGGAGACCCAGTACTTC
.,TRBV5-1,TRBJ2-7,.,CASSRGTGYYEQYF,TGCGCCAGCAGCCGAGGCACAGGCTACTACGAGCAGTACTTC
TRBD1,TRBV12-5,TRBJ1-5,.,CASGQDNQPQHF,TGTGCTAGCGGACAGGACAATCAGCCCCAGCATTTT
.,TRBV29-1,TRBJ2-7,few,CSVESGTTYEQYF,TGCAGCGTTGAGTCCGGGACGACCTACGAGCAGTACTTC
.,TRBV11-2,TRBJ2-4,.,CASSFTGGVAKNIQYF,TGTGCCAGCAGCTTTACGGGGGGCGTAGCCAAAAACATTCAGTACTTC
.,TRBV7-2,TRBJ2-5,.,CASGTAKETQYF,TGTGCCAGCGGGACGGCAAAAGAGACCCAGTACTTC
.,TRBV6-5,TRBJ2-5,once,CASRYSETQYF,TGTGCCAGCAGATACTCTGAGACCCAGTACTTC
.,TRBV29-1,TRBJ1-2,.,CSGELTDSYGYTF,TGCAGCGGAGAATTGACGGACTCTTATGGCTACACCTTC
.,TRBV5-1,TRBJ2-3,few,CASSLEVSRSTDTQYF,TGCGCCAGCAGCTTGGAAGTTAGCCGGAGCACAGATACGCAGTATTTT
TRBD1,TRBV11-2,TRBJ1-1,.,CASSLDRQGWDTEAFF,TGTGCCAGCAGCTTGGATAGACAGGGTTGGGACACTGAAGCTTTCTTT
.,TRBV29-1,TRBJ2-3,.,CSVGGLEGGTDTQYF,TGCAGCGTCGGAGGTCTAGAGGGAGGCACAGATACGCAGTATTTT
.,TRBV4-1,TRBJ2-2,.,CASSQSEAGELFF,TGCGCCAGCAGCCAATCCGAAGCCGGGGAGCTGTTTTTT